This entry lists 26 T cell receptor beta chains sequenced from one sample in a study of cytomegalovirus exposure and HLA in healthy donors. The method was immunoSEQ multiplex PCR; TCRdb's version includes in-frame clones alone and lacks a portion of them. In the table there are a few hundred thousand clones, approximately 83% of which are singletons. Sequencing was performed on PBMCs. These receptors came from a woman in her thirties in good health and CMV-seropositive.

This chain uses TRBV29-1 with TRBJ1-2, with TRBD1 matching over 7 bases. CDR3 length equals 12 residues. The germline gives CDR1 SQVTM, CDR2 ANQGSEA. Trimming cost V 8 bases and J 2 bases; bases outside gene matches: 5. CDR3 coding DNA: TGCAGCTGCGGGGACAGCAACTATGGCTACACCTTC. Translation gives CSCGDSNYGYTF.

The sample holds one count of this clone. The rearrangement uses TRBV30 and TRBJ1-1; weak D call: TRBD1 (6 bases). Between the trimmed V and J ends, which lost 1 base and 2 bases, there was a span of 17 bases. CDR1 and CDR2 from the germline V gene are GTSNPN and SVGIG (reference sequence). This CDR3 comprises 16 residues. CDR3 residues: CAWSDPVQGENTEAFF. CDR3 DNA sequence: TGTGCCTGGAGTGACCCTGTACAGGGAGAAAACACTGAAGCTTTCTTT. The full variable domain, its missing parts supplied by reference TRBV30 and TRBJ1-1, is SQTIHQWPATLVQPVGSPLSLECTVEGTSNPNLYWYRQAAGRGLQLLFYSVGIGQISSEVPQNLSASRPQDRQFILSSKKLLLSDSGFYLCAWSDPVQGENTEAFFGQGTRLTVV.

This sequence joins TRBV4-2 and TRBJ2-3; 14 bases align to TRBD2. The CDR3 contains 18 residues. J lost 0 bases, V lost 4 bases, and 6 bases had no gene match. Per the germline V gene, CDR1 is LGHNA and CDR2 is YNFKEQ. CDR3 bases: TGTGCCAGCAGCCCCGCCGGGACTAGCGGGAGTAGCACAGATACGCAGTATTTT. It codes for CASSPAGTSGSSTDTQYF.

The chain uses TRBV7-9 and TRBJ2-7, with TRBD2 matching over 9 bases. Germline CDR1 reads SEHNR; CDR2 reads FQNEAQ (reference sequence). The CDR3 runs to 15 residues. J lost 4 bases, V lost 5 bases, and 9 bases had no gene match. CDR3 sequence reads: CASSPAAGGRYEQYF. As DNA, the CDR3 is TGTGCCAGCAGCCCCGCGGCGGGAGGGCGGTACGAGCAGTACTTC.

This chain connects TRBV6-1 to TRBJ1-2; D is unresolved. Germline V gene lookup returns CDR1 MNHNS and CDR2 SASEGT. V was shortened by 5 bases and J by 5 bases, with 12 bases between the two germline ends. The length of the CDR3 is 13 residues. DNA for the CDR3: TGTGCCAGCAGTCACGGCGGCTTTTATGGCTACACCTTC. Translating it yields CASSHGGFYGYTF.

This rearrangement joins TRBV27 to TRBJ2-5; D unclear. This CDR3 comprises 13 residues. In germline, CDR1 is MNHEY, CDR2 SMNVEV (reference sequence). Trimming pared 5 bases from V and 3 bases from J, leaving 10 bases between. CDR3 in amino acids: CASSPRLEETQYF. The CDR3 DNA is TGTGCCAGCAGTCCCCGACTGGAAGAGACCCAGTACTTC.

This chain uses TRBV11-2 with TRBJ1-1; the D gene is possibly TRBD1 (5 bases). Germline values: CDR1 SGHAT, CDR2 FQNNGV. The CDR3 is 15 residues long. Trimming removed 1 base from V and 4 bases from J, with 13 bases in between. CDR3: CASSLVGVGGTEAFF. The CDR3 DNA is TGTGCCAGCAGCTTAGTGGGGGTTGGGGGCACTGAAGCTTTCTTT.

The V gene is TRBV7-2, the J gene TRBJ2-7, with 9 nucleotides matching TRBD2. The V gene end was trimmed by 1 base and the J gene end by 6 bases; junction bases not matched to a gene: 7. The germline CDR1 and CDR2 sequences are SGHTA and FQGNSA. This CDR3 has 15 amino acids. CDR3 in amino acids: CASSLDGGRAGEQYF. The CDR3 coding sequence is TGTGCCAGCAGCTTAGACGGCGGGAGGGCCGGCGAGCAGTACTTC.

The rearrangement joins TRBV9 to TRBJ2-3, with 9 bases identical to TRBD1. Germline V gives CDR1 SGDLS, CDR2 YYNGEE. The CDR3 consists of 15 residues. J lost 3 bases, V lost 0 bases, and 2 bases had no gene match. The CDR3 DNA is TGTGCCAGCAGCGTAGAAGGGACAGGGACAGATACGCAGTATTTT. Translating it yields CASSVEGTGTDTQYF.

This chain uses TRBV7-2 with TRBJ1-1; D may be TRBD1 (5 bases). V lost 3 bases and J 7 bases, leaving 18 bases between the germline ends. This CDR3 contains 15 residues. Germline CDR1 is SGHTA and CDR2 is FQGNSA. CDR3 region: CASSFWGARGNEAFF. The CDR3 DNA follows: TGTGCCAGCAGCTTCTGGGGCGCTCGGGGGAATGAAGCTTTCTTT.

This clone was picked up one time. Other DNA sequences of this sample code for an identical CDR3. CDR3 region: CAWSRQANYGYTF. For the CDR3, the DNA is TGTGCCTGGAGCCGACAGGCTAACTATGGCTACACCTTC. The chain couples TRBV30 to TRBJ1-2; D might be TRBD1 (6 bases). V was cut by 3 bases and J by 0 bases, with 8 bases left in between. The germline gives CDR1 GTSNPN, CDR2 SVGIG (reference sequence). This CDR3 comprises 13 residues. The full variable domain, with the rest looked up from reference TRBV30 and TRBJ1-2, is SQTIHQWPATLVQPVGSPLSLECTVEGTSNPNLYWYRQAAGRGLQLLFYSVGIGQISSEVPQNLSASRPQDRQFILSSKKLLLSDSGFYLCAWSRQANYGYTFGSGTRLTVV.

In this sample, this clone turned up once. The chain has TRBV10-1 and TRBJ2-3; no reliable D call. The CDR3 covers 12 residues. CDR1 is WNHNN and CDR2 is SYGVQD in the germline V gene (reference sequence). The V end lost 2 bases, the J end lost 3 bases, and 3 bases lay between the germline ends. CDR3 nucleotides: TGCGCCAGCAGTGAGAAGACAGATACGCAGTATTTT. It specifies CASSEKTDTQYF.

This clone was found once. The V and J genes are TRBV7-6 and TRBJ1-1, with 7 bases that match TRBD1. This CDR3 region has 14 residues. Germline assignment: CDR1 SGHVS and CDR2 FNYEAQ. Unmatched junction bases numbered 11, after V lost 8 bases and J lost 5 bases. As DNA, the CDR3 is TGTGCCAGCGGCCCCTACAGGGGAGGTACTGAAGCTTTCTTT. It encodes CASGPYRGGTEAFF.

The V gene is TRBV5-6, the J gene TRBJ2-2; D is perhaps TRBD1 or TRBD2 (6 bases each). The CDR3 totals 19 residues. Germline V CDR1 and CDR2: SGHDT, YYEEEE. V lost 4 bases and J lost 5, with 27 bases in between. In DNA form, the CDR3 reads TGTGCCAGCAGCATGAGGGCGGGGTTTCGCCCGAGGGGGACCGGGGAGCTGTTTTTT. This encodes CASSMRAGFRPRGTGELFF.

This chain connects TRBV27 to TRBJ1-5; D is unclear. Germline V lookup: CDR1 MNHEY, CDR2 SMNVEV (reference sequence). The CDR3 spans 14 residues. Trimming left V 5 bases short and J 6 bases short, with 14 bases between. For the CDR3, the DNA is TGTGCCAGCAGTGTAGGTGGGAGGACTCAGCCCCAGCATTTT. This gives the protein CASSVGGRTQPQHF.

This clone was detected a few times. J is TRBJ2-3 and V is TRBV18; D might be TRBD2 (5 bases). Per germline, CDR1 KGHSH and CDR2 LQKENI. Trimming pared 8 bases from V and 6 bases from J, leaving 6 bases between. The CDR3 is 10 residues long. The CDR3 reads CASGLDTQYF. The CDR3 nucleotides are TGTGCCAGCGGACTGGATACGCAGTATTTT.

This chain connects TRBV27 to TRBJ2-7; D may correspond to TRBD1 or TRBD2 (5 bases each). CDR3 length: 14 residues. The germline V gene has CDR1 MNHEY and CDR2 SMNVEV (reference sequence). The ends were cut back, 6 bases at V and 1 base at J, with 13 bases in the middle. CDR3 bases: TGTGCCAGCAGAGGGTGGGACCAGTCCTACGAGCAGTACTTC. Translation: CASRGWDQSYEQYF.

Notes on this clone: An end of the junction does not agree with germline; a read error may underlie this. The chain employs TRBV7-7 and TRBJ1-3, with TRBD1 as a possible D gene (6 bases). The germline V gene has CDR1 SSHAT and CDR2 FNYEAQ (reference sequence). CDR3 length equals 16 residues. The CDR3 bases are TGTGCTAGCAGCCCCGGACGGGGGGCTGTTGGAAACACCATATATTTT. Amino acids: CASSPGRGAVGNTIYF.

The chain links TRBV11-3 to TRBJ2-2; D is unclear. There are 13 residues in the CDR3. Trimming took 5 bases from V and 6 from J, leaving 10 bases between them. Germline V gene lookup returns CDR1 SGHNT and CDR2 YENEEA. As DNA, the CDR3 is TGTGCCAGCAGCCAGTCCAGCGCCGGGGAGCTGTTTTTT. Its translation: CASSQSSAGELFF.

The V gene is TRBV5-1, the J gene TRBJ2-4; D gene uncertain. The CDR3 consists of 14 residues. The germline V and J ends were trimmed by 0 bases and 5 bases, with 9 bases remaining between them. The germline V gene encodes CDR1 SGHRS and CDR2 YFSETQ. CDR3 coding DNA: TGCGCCAGCAGCTTGGATTCGTTTCAAAACATTCAGTACTTC. It translates to CASSLDSFQNIQYF.

The rearrangement uses TRBV30 and TRBJ2-2; TRBD1 agrees at 8 bases. Trimming at V came to 0 bases and at J to 2 bases, leaving 5 bases not matched to a gene. Germline values: CDR1 GTSNPN, CDR2 SVGIG (reference sequence). This CDR3 has 16 amino acids. The CDR3 sequence: CAWSVWTGFNTGELFF. The CDR3 DNA reads TGTGCCTGGAGTGTCTGGACAGGGTTCAACACCGGGGAGCTGTTTTTT.

This clone is a singleton in its sample. The V call is TRBV5-4, the J call TRBJ1-2; no clear D. This CDR3 has 14 residues. Trimming shortened V by 4 bases and J by 5 bases, and 15 bases separated the two germline ends. CDR1 SGHNT and CDR2 YYREEE come from the germline V gene (reference sequence). The CDR3 here is CASSEGVALYGYTF. The CDR3 DNA sequence: TGTGCCAGCAGCGAGGGAGTTGCGCTGTATGGCTACACCTTC.

This sequence joins TRBV9 and TRBJ2-7; a possible D gene is TRBD1 (6 bases). Between the trimmed V and J ends, which lost 0 bases and 4 bases, there was a span of 11 bases. Germline values: CDR1 SGDLS, CDR2 YYNGEE. The CDR3 loop spans 14 amino acids. The CDR3 spells CASSVGQGRYEQYF. The CDR3 nucleotides are TGTGCCAGCAGCGTAGGCCAGGGGCGATACGAGCAGTACTTC.

This sequence joins TRBV29-1 and TRBJ1-4, with D perhaps TRBD1 (5 bases). V shed 5 bases and J shed 0 bases, with 13 bases lying between them. In germline, CDR1 is SQVTM, CDR2 ANQGSEA. CDR3 length equals 15 residues. The CDR3 DNA follows: TGCAGCGTTATTGGTGGGACCACAACTAATGAAAAACTGTTTTTT. Translating gives CSVIGGTTTNEKLFF.

This clone was observed once. The chain has TRBV6-5 and TRBJ2-1; D may match TRBD1 or TRBD2 (5 bases each). Germline V CDR1 and CDR2: MNHEY, SVGAGI. The CDR3 totals 14 residues. The V and J ends lost 7 bases and 7 bases respectively, with 17 bases between them. The CDR3 DNA sequence: TGTGCCAGCAACCGGGACGCGGTGGGGAATGAGCAGTTCTTC. It codes for CASNRDAVGNEQFF.

The chain uses TRBV18 and TRBJ1-5; the match to TRBD1 covers 7 bases. J lost 0 bases, V lost 5 bases, and 10 bases had no gene match. The CDR3 has 17 amino acids. Germline CDR1 KGHSH, CDR2 LQKENI. For the CDR3, the DNA is TGTGCCAGCTCAGAAACAACAGGGGAAGATAGCAATCAGCCCCAGCATTTT. Its protein product is CASSETTGEDSNQPQHF.